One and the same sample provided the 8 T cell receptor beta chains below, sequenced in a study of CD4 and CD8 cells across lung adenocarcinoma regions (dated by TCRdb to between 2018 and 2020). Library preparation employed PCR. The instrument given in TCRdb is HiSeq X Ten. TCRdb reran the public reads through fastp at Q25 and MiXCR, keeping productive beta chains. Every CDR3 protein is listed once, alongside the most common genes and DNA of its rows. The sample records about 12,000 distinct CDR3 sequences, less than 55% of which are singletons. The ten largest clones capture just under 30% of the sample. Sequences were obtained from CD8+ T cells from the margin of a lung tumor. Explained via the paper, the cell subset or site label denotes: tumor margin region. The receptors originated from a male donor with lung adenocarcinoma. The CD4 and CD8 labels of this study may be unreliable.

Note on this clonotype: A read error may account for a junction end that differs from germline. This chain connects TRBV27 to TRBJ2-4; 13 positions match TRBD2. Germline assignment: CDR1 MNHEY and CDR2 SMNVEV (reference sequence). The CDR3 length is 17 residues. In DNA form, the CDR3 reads TGTGCCAGCAGTTCGGAACTAGCGGGAGGGGGCAAAGACATTCAGTACTTT. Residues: CASSSELAGGGKDIQYF.

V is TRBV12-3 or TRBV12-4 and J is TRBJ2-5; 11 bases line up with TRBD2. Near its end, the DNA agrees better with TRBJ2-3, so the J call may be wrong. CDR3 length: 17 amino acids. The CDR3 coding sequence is TGTGCCAGCAGTTTAGGTCTAGCGGGAGGCGGTAGAGATACGCAGTATTTT. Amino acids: CASSLGLAGGGRDTQYF.

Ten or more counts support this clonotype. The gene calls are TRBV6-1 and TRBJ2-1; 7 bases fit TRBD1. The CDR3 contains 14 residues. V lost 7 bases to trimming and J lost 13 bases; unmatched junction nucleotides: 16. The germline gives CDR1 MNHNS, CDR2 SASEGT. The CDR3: CASTKTGQQETQFF. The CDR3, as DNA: TGTGCCAGCACTAAGACGGGACAGCAAGAGACCCAGTTCTTC.

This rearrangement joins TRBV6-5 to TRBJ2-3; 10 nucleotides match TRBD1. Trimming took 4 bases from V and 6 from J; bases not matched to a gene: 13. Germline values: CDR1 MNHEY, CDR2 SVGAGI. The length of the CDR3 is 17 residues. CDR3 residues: CASSFSGQGRRGDTQYF. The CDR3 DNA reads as TGTGCCAGCAGTTTCTCGGGACAGGGGAGGAGGGGGGATACGCAGTATTTT.

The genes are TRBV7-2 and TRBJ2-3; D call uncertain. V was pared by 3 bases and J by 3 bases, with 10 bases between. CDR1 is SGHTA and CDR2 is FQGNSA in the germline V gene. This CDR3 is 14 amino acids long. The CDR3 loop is CASSLLGGTDTQYF. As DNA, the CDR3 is TGTGCCAGCAGCTTGCTGGGTGGGACAGATACGCAGTATTTT.

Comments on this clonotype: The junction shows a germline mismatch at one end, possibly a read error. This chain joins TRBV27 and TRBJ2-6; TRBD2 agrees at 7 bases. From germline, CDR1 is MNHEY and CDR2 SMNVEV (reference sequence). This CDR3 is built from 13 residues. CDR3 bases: TGTGCCAGCAGGGGGAGGGGTCGGGAGACCCTGTCTTTC. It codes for CASRGRGRETLSF.

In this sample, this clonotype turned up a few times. CDR3 nucleotides: TGTGCCAGCAGTTACTCAGGCGGGAGGGCCTCTGAGCAGTTCTTC. Protein product: CASSYSGGRASEQFF. The chain couples TRBV6-2 or TRBV6-3 to TRBJ2-1; 9 bases align to TRBD2. Germline CDR1 reads MNHEY; CDR2 reads SVGEGT. CDR3 length equals 15 residues. Trimming removed 0 bases from V and 9 bases from J; junction bases left unmatched: 6.

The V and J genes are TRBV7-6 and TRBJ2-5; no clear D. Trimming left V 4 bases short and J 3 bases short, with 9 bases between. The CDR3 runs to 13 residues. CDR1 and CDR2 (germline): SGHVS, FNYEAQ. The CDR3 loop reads CASSSGTEETQYF. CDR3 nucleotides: TGTGCCAGCAGCTCCGGTACAGAAGAGACCCAGTACTTC.